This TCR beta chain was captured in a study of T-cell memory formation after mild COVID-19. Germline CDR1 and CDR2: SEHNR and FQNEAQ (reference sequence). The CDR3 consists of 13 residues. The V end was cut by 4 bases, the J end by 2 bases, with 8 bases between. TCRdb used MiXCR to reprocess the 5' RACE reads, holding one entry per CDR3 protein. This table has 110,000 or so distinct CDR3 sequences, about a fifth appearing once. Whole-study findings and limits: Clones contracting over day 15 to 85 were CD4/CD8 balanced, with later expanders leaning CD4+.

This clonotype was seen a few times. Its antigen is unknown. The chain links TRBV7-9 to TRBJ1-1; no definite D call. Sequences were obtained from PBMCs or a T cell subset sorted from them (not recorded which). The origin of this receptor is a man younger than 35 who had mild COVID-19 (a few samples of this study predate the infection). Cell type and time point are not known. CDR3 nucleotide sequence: TGTGCCAGCAGCTCACCGGGAAACACTGAAGCTTTCTTT. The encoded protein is CASSSPGNTEAFF.